The TCR beta chain described here comes from a study of beta chain features in type 1 diabetes. Findings of the study overall: There was no resolution here of whether HLA type influences TCRB rearrangement. An over-representation of cells with high TCR expression could result from cDNA sequencing. In all four CD4+ subsets, TCRB CDR3 length was significantly, moderately reduced in type 1 diabetes.

Note on this clone: Its antigen is currently unknown.

The entirety of the isolated RNA underwent reverse transcription, so expressed TCRB transcripts were sequenced. TCRdb's copy holds only in-frame clones and misses some; the assay was immunoSEQ multiplex PCR. The data contain 300,000 to 350,000 clones, approximately 13% of them singletons. The V gene's germline CDR1 is SGHDT and CDR2 YYEEEE. The CDR3 extends over 15 amino acids. Trimming took 2 bases from V and 2 from J, leaving 13 bases between them. Sample: naive CD4+ T cells from blood. The chain carries TRBV5-6 and TRBJ2-5; D gene ambiguous. The receptor comes from a woman aged 18-29 years with type 1 diabetes. CDR3 sequence reads: CASSFRRIWQETQYF. CDR3 sequence (DNA): TGTGCCAGCAGCTTCCGGCGGATTTGGCAAGAGACCCAGTACTTC.